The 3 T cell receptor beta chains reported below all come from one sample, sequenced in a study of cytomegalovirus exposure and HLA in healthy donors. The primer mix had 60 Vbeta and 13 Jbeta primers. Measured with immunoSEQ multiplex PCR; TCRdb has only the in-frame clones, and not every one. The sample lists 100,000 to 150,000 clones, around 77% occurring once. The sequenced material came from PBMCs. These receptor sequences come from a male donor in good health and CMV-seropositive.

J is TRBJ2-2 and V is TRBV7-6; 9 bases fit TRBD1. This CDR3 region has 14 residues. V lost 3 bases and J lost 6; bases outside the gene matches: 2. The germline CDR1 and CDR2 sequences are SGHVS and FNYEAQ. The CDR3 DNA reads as TGTGCCAGCAGCTTGACAGGGGGGTCCGGGGAGCTGTTTTTT. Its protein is CASSLTGGSGELFF.

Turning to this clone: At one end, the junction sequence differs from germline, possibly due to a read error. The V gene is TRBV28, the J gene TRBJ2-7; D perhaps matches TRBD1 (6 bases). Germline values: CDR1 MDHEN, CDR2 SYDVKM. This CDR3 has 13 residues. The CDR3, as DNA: TGTGCCAGCAGTTCTACTATCCCCGGGACACTTACATTC. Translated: CASSSTIPGTLTF.

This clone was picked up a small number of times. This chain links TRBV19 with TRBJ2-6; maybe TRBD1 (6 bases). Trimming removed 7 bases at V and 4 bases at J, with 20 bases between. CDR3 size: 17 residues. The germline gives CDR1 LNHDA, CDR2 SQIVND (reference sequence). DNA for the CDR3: TGTGCCAGTACCCTGGTGACAGGCCCAACCGGGGCCAACGTCCTGACTTTC. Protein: CASTLVTGPTGANVLTF. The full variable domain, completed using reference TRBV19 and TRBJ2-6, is DGGITQSPKYLFRKEGQNVTLSCEQNLNHDAMYWYRQDPGQGLRLIYYSQIVNDFQKGDIAEGYSVSREKKESFPLTVTSAQKNPTAFYLCASTLVTGPTGANVLTFGAGSRLTVL.